Shown below are 14 T cell receptor beta chains from a single sample sequenced in a study of CD8 T cells in Susac syndrome. RNA was extracted with the RNeasy kit, and a quantity of about 0.45 to 1 ug was reverse transcribed using random hexamers. MiXCR, run by TCRdb on the immunoSEQ multiplex PCR reads, gives a single entry per CDR3 protein. The sample lists 180,000 or so distinct CDR3 sequences; roughly 94% were seen once. Material: CD4+ T cells from PBMCs. Receptor source: a human donor in good health.

The chain links TRBV29-1 to TRBJ2-5; 10 positions agree with TRBD1. Germline V gene sequence: CDR1 SQVTM, CDR2 ANQGSEA. There are 13 residues in the CDR3. Trimming took 4 bases from V and 5 from J; bases not matched to a gene: 4. As DNA, the CDR3 is TGCAGCGTTGGGACAGGGGGAACGGAGACCCAGTACTTC. This translates into CSVGTGGTETQYF.

The chain recombines TRBV20-1 with TRBJ1-2; D unclear. The CDR3 runs to 13 residues. V lost 3 bases, J lost 0 bases, and 8 bases lay in between. In germline, CDR1 is DFQATT, CDR2 SNEGSKA (reference sequence). The CDR3 sequence: CSASSGTNYGYTF. CDR3 DNA sequence: TGCAGTGCTAGCAGCGGGACTAACTATGGCTACACCTTC.

The chain has TRBV11-2 and TRBJ1-2, with 11 bases fitting TRBD1. Germline V gives CDR1 SGHAT, CDR2 FQNNGV. The V segment lost 4 bases and the J segment 4 bases; nucleotides outside the gene matches: 8. The CDR3 is 16 amino acids. In DNA form, the CDR3 reads TGTGCCAGCAGCTCAAGCACTGGGACAGGGGGCTATGGCTACACCTTC. Amino acids: CASSSSTGTGGYGYTF. Full variable domain (outside the CDR3, taken from reference TRBV11-2 and TRBJ1-2): EAGVAQSPRYKIIEKRQSVAFWCNPISGHATLYWYQQILGQGPKLLIQFQNNGVVDDSQLPKDRFSAERLKGVDSTLKIQPAKLEDSAVYLCASSSSTGTGGYGYTFGSGTRLTVV.

The chain links TRBV6-1 to TRBJ2-7; D is uncertain. CDR1 and CDR2 from the germline V gene are MNHNS and SASEGT. The CDR3 consists of 12 residues. V dropped 1 base and J dropped 7 bases, with 8 bases sitting between them. CDR3 DNA sequence: TGTGCCAGCAGTGAAGGCTTTGGGGAGCAGTACGTC. It encodes CASSEGFGEQYV.

This rearrangement joins TRBV10-3 to TRBJ2-5; D is unresolved. Germline CDR1 reads ENHRY; CDR2 reads SYGVKD. The CDR3 contains 13 residues. Trimming cost V 1 base and J 2 bases, with 5 bases left between them. The CDR3 DNA reads as TGTGCCATCAGTGAGTACGTGCAAGAGACCCAGTACTTC. Amino acids: CAISEYVQETQYF.

The rearrangement links TRBV4-3 to TRBJ2-7; 7 bases are a match to TRBD1. Per the germline V gene, CDR1 is LGHNA and CDR2 is YSLEER. J was trimmed by 1 base and V by 0 bases; bases with no gene match: 3. The CDR3 has 15 residues. CDR3 residues: CASSQEGDSSYEQYF. For the CDR3, the DNA is TGCGCCAGCAGCCAAGAGGGGGACAGTTCCTACGAGCAGTACTTC.

V usage is TRBV11-2 and J usage is TRBJ1-1; TRBD1 matches 7 bases. The J segment lost 5 bases and the V segment lost 3 bases, leaving 6 bases of the junction unmatched. Germline CDR1 and CDR2: SGHAT and FQNNGV. The CDR3 covers 14 residues. The CDR3 DNA follows: TGTGCCAGCAGCTTCCCACAGGGGAGGACTGAAGCTTTCTTT. Translated, it gives CASSFPQGRTEAFF.

The count of this clonotype is one. The chain links TRBV18 to TRBJ1-3; possibly TRBD1 for D (6 bases). The V end lost 2 bases, the J end lost 1 base, and 15 bases lay between the germline ends. The germline CDR1 and CDR2 sequences are KGHSH and LQKENI. The CDR3 length is 17 residues. The CDR3 bases are TGTGCCAGCTCACCAACCACAGGGTTGTTTTCTGGAAACACCATATATTTT. This gives the protein CASSPTTGLFSGNTIYF. Supplemented by reference TRBV18 and TRBJ1-3, the full variable domain reads NAGVMQNPRHLVRRRGQEARLRCSPMKGHSHVYWYRQLPEEGLKFMVYLQKENIIDESGMPKERFSAEFPKEGPSILRIQQVVRGDSAAYFCASSPTTGLFSGNTIYFGEGSWLTVV.

This chain joins TRBV20-1 and TRBJ2-5; unclear D gene. The ends were cut back, 5 bases at V and 4 bases at J, with 14 bases in the middle. The CDR3 is 13 residues long. The germline CDR1 and CDR2 sequences are DFQATT and SNEGSKA (reference sequence). The CDR3 DNA sequence: TGCAGTGCTTATATCAACTTGGGAGAGACCCAGTACTTC. Protein product: CSAYINLGETQYF.

The chain has TRBV19 and TRBJ2-1; 8 positions match TRBD1. The CDR3 runs to 14 residues. CDR1 and CDR2 from the germline V gene are LNHDA and SQIVND (reference sequence). The ends lost 6 bases at V and 4 bases at J; junction bases unmatched: 5. The CDR3 DNA reads as TGTGCCAGTAGCTATGGACAGGGATACAATGAGCAGTTCTTC. It specifies CASSYGQGYNEQFF. Together with reference TRBV19 and TRBJ2-1, the CDR3 gives the full variable domain: DGGITQSPKYLFRKEGQNVTLSCEQNLNHDAMYWYRQDPGQGLRLIYYSQIVNDFQKGDIAEGYSVSREKKESFPLTVTSAQKNPTAFYLCASSYGQGYNEQFFGPGTRLTVL.

The V call is TRBV20-1, the J call TRBJ1-2, with 7 bases aligning to TRBD1. The CDR3 has 14 amino acids. Per the germline V gene, CDR1 is DFQATT and CDR2 is SNEGSKA (reference sequence). V shed 5 bases and J 0 bases; nucleotides not matched to a gene: 6. The CDR3 nucleotides read TGCAGTGCTCGGGGACAGACTTCTAACTATGGCTACACCTTC. Amino acids: CSARGQTSNYGYTF.

The chain joins TRBV25-1 to TRBJ2-1; TRBD2 is a possible D gene (6 bases). Trimming removed 2 bases at V and 7 bases at J, with 15 bases between. The CDR3 spans 15 residues. CDR1 is MGHDK and CDR2 is SYGVNS in the germline V gene. DNA of the CDR3: TGTGCCAGCAGTGAACCGGGACTGGGGGTTAATGAGCAGTTCTTC. It is translated as CASSEPGLGVNEQFF.

The genes are TRBV6-5 and TRBJ1-2; 7 bases match TRBD1. The CDR3 contains 16 residues. Germline V gives CDR1 MNHEY, CDR2 SVGAGI. V was pared by 2 bases and J by 5 bases, with 11 bases of the junction left unmatched. This CDR3 is CASSYNEGATTYGYTF. The DNA of the CDR3 is TGTGCCAGCAGTTACAATGAGGGGGCGACGACTTATGGCTACACCTTC.

The chain uses TRBV7-9 and TRBJ2-7, with 7 nucleotides matching TRBD1. With 2 bases clipped from V and 5 bases from J, the junction kept 12 bases outside the gene matches. The germline V gene has CDR1 SEHNR and CDR2 FQNEAQ (reference sequence). The CDR3 covers 16 residues. CDR3 nucleotides: TGTGCCAGCAGCTTACACCGGGACAGCCTAAGAAACGAGCAGTACTTC. Encoded protein: CASSLHRDSLRNEQYF.